One sample yielded the 10 T cell receptor beta chains listed below, sequenced in a study of cytomegalovirus exposure and HLA in healthy donors. The PCR had 60 Vbeta and 13 Jbeta primers. This table comes from immunoSEQ multiplex PCR, and its TCRdb copy is limited to in-frame clones, with some not included. Of some 270,000 clones detected, 92% appear once; the ten largest clones hold about 1.5%. The sequenced sample was PBMCs. These receptors were collected from a girl aged 2 to 10 in good health and CMV-seronegative.

This rearrangement joins TRBV7-2 to TRBJ1-1; D gene ambiguous. Germline CDR1 reads SGHTA; CDR2 reads FQGNSA. CDR3 size: 11 residues. V was pared by 5 bases and J by 5 bases, with 6 bases between. CDR3 amino acids: CASSRRTEAFF. DNA of the CDR3: TGTGCCAGCAGCCGCCGGACTGAAGCTTTCTTT.

The V call is TRBV7-9, the J call TRBJ2-7, with 10 bases that match TRBD1. This CDR3 has 14 residues. Looked up from germline, CDR1 is SEHNR and CDR2 is FQNEAQ (reference sequence). The V and J ends lost 4 bases and 2 bases, in that order; junction bases with no gene match: 2. As DNA, the CDR3 is TGTGCCAGCAGCTCGGGGACAGGGGCCTACGAGCAGTACTTC. Its protein is CASSSGTGAYEQYF.

This chain joins TRBV6-5 and TRBJ2-7; D perhaps matches TRBD1 (6 bases). Trimming left V 6 bases short and J 2 bases short, with 11 bases between. CDR1 and CDR2 (germline): MNHEY, SVGAGI. The CDR3 runs 13 residues. CDR3 DNA sequence: TGTGCCAGCAGCCGGGGACATCCCTACGAGCAGTACTTC. The encoded protein is CASSRGHPYEQYF.

This clone showed up just once. Other DNA sequences in the sample encode the same CDR3. The rearrangement uses TRBV29-1 and TRBJ2-7; D is possibly TRBD1 (6 bases). V was shortened by 6 bases and J by 3 bases, with 15 bases between the two germline ends. Germline CDR1 is SQVTM and CDR2 is ANQGSEA. The CDR3 extends over 13 amino acids. CDR3 bases: TGCAGCGTCGCCGGGACATCCGTCTACGAGCAGTACTTC. Translating it yields CSVAGTSVYEQYF.

The chain carries TRBV5-1 and TRBJ2-7; the D is unclear. The CDR3 loop spans 14 amino acids. Per the germline V gene, CDR1 is SGHRS and CDR2 is YFSETQ. V was trimmed by 4 bases and J by 6 bases, leaving 17 bases between them. The CDR3 DNA reads TGCGCCAGCAGCCAGGAAAAGTCCCTATCCGAGCAGTACTTC. Residues: CASSQEKSLSEQYF.

DNA for the CDR3: TGTGCCAGCAGCCCCCTGGGGCAGGGAGGCACTGAAGCTTTCTTT. Amino acid sequence: CASSPLGQGGTEAFF. The chain is built from TRBV7-7 and TRBJ1-1; the D gene is possibly TRBD1 (5 bases). Germline V gene sequence: CDR1 SSHAT, CDR2 FNYEAQ (reference sequence). V was pared by 5 bases and J by 4 bases, with 17 bases between. CDR3 size: 15 residues.

The rearrangement uses TRBV15 and TRBJ2-5; D might be TRBD1 (6 bases). The CDR3 is 15 amino acids. The V end lost 2 bases, the J end lost 4 bases, and 14 bases lay between the germline ends. Germline values: CDR1 LNHNV, CDR2 YYDKDF (reference sequence). DNA of the CDR3: TGTGCCACCAGCAGATCCCGGACAGCTCCAGAGACCCAGTACTTC. Encoded protein: CATSRSRTAPETQYF.

The chain carries TRBV6-1 and TRBJ1-3; D not resolved. CDR1 and CDR2 (germline): MNHNS, SASEGT. V shed 8 bases and J shed 4 bases, with 12 bases lying between them. CDR3 size: 13 residues. The DNA for the CDR3 is TGTGCCAGCCCGGTACCGCTGGGAAACACCATATATTTT. Amino acid sequence: CASPVPLGNTIYF.

This clone was seen only once. The chain combines TRBV11-2 with TRBJ2-1; 7 bases fit TRBD2. Germline CDR1 SGHAT, CDR2 FQNNGV. J lost 3 bases, V lost 1 base, and 6 bases had no gene match. The CDR3 loop spans 16 amino acids. The CDR3 reads CASSLVPSGVYNEQFF. The CDR3 nucleotides are TGTGCCAGCAGCTTAGTCCCTAGCGGCGTCTACAATGAGCAGTTCTTC.

The chain carries TRBV5-1 and TRBJ2-1; 11 bases are a match to TRBD2. CDR1 is SGHRS and CDR2 is YFSETQ in the germline V gene. Germline trimming cut 3 bases from V and 5 bases from J; bases unmatched to any gene: 4. This CDR3 has 15 amino acids. The CDR3 region is CASSWGTSGNNEQFF. Written as DNA, the CDR3 is TGCGCCAGCAGCTGGGGGACTAGCGGAAACAATGAGCAGTTCTTC.